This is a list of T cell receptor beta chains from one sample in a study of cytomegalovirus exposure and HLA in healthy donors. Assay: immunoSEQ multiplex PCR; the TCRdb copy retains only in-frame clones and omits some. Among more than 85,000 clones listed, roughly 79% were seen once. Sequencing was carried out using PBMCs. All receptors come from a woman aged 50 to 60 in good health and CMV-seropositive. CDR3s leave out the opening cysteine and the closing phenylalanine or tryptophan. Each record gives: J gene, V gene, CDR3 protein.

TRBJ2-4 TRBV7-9 ASSFGDYYKNSQY
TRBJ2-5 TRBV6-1 ASSEGTRGGGETQY
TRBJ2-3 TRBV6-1 ASRAGASTDTQY
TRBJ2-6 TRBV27 ASSSAGPLSVLT
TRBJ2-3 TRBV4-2 ASSQEGDRNTDTQY
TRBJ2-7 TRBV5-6 ASSLETGNEY
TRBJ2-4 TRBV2 ASSLDRGLDKNIQY
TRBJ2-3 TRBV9 ASSVATVLGGGTDTQY
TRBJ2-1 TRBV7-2 ASRLGQGAGNEQF
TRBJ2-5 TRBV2 ASSGNTRGRKETQY
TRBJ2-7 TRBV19 ASSTVGQGSYEQY
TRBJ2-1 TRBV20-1 SAKRETQQF
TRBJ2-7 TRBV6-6 ASSPRDRGGHEQY
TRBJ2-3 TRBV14 ASSQGGLLRVDTQY
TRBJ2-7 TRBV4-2 ASSHPNSAGQREQY
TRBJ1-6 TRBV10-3 AIRAGSWDSPLH
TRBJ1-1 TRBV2 ASSVQGQEAF
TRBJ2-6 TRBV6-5 ASSSPGSGANVLT
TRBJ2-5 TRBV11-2 ASSPTTGIGVGETQY
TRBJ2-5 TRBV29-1 SAMAGEQY
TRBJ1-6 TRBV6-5 ASRTTGGRYSPLH
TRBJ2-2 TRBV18 ASSPGQGDTGELF